The subject of this entry is one TCR beta chain. This entry belongs to a study of blood T cell repertoires in COVID-19. Study overall: Samples taken during acute and convalescent COVID-19 were collected in the United States, Italy and Spain.

V shed 6 bases and J 8 bases; nucleotides not matched to a gene: 14. The CDR3 covers 15 residues. From germline, CDR1 is SEHNR and CDR2 FQNEAQ (reference sequence). Generated by immunoSEQ multiplex PCR, the TCRdb table keeps only in-frame clones and is missing some. In the table there are tens of thousands of clones, around 78% of which are singletons. The clonotype was recovered from a human donor in a cohort sampled during active COVID-19. J is TRBJ1-2 and V is TRBV7-9; TRBD1 agrees at 8 bases. The sequencing input was peripheral blood. CDR3 sequence reads: CASSYADRAAKGYTF. The CDR3 region has the DNA TGTGCCAGCAGTTACGCGGACAGGGCGGCCAAAGGCTACACCTTC.